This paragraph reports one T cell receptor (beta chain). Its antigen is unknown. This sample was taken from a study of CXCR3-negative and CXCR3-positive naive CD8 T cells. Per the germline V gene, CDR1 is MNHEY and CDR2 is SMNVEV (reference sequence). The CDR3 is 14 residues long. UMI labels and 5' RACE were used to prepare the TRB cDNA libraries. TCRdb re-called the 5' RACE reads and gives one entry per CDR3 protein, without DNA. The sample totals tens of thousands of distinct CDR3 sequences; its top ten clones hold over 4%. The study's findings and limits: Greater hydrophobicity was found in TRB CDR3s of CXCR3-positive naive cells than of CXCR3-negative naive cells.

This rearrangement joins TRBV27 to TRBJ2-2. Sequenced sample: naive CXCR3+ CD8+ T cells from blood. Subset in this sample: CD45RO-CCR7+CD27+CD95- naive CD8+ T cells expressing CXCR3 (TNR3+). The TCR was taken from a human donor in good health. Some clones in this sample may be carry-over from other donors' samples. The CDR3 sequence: CASSLQVGTGELFF.